The T cell receptor beta chain described here comes from a study of T cell responses to AZD1222 COVID-19 vaccine. Overall study findings and caveats: Spike-specific TCR breadth and depth both grew after two AZD1222 doses. In all cases, repertoires were sampled only after the peak T cell response. CD4 TCRs covered the whole spike, strongest at regions 160-218 and 743-854.

The CDR3 is 17 residues long. Per the germline V gene, CDR1 is ENHRY and CDR2 is SYGVKD. Trimming pared 0 bases from V and 6 bases from J, leaving 20 bases between. In regard to this clone: The antigen is undetermined.

The table came from immunoSEQ multiplex PCR; TCRdb's copy has only in-frame clones and leaves some out. The repertoire holds around 140,000 clones, with roughly 90% as singletons. Specimen: peripheral blood, collected on day 0 of AZD1222 vaccination. The V gene is TRBV10-3, the J gene TRBJ1-2; possible D gene TRBD1, 5 bases. The TCR originated in an adult in good health. The CDR3 sequence is CAISESLLKTASNGYTF. The CDR3 DNA reads as TGTGCCATCAGTGAGTCGTTATTAAAGACAGCAAGTAATGGCTACACCTTC.